Following are 21 T cell receptor beta chains from one sample sequenced in a study of blood T cell repertoires in COVID-19. TCRdb keeps only in-frame clones here, not all; method: immunoSEQ multiplex PCR. The sample has some 70,000 clones; 79% are singletons. Sequenced material: peripheral blood. The receptors shown here come from a woman aged 45-60 years with acute or convalescent COVID-19.

The chain recombines TRBV7-2 with TRBJ2-1; unclear D gene. V gave up 6 bases and J gave up 6 bases, with 15 bases separating them. Per germline, CDR1 SGHTA and CDR2 FQGNSA. The CDR3 runs 14 residues. CDR3 nucleotides: TGTGCCAGCAGTTTCAACTCGGTGGTCAATGAGCAGTTCTTC. Its protein is CASSFNSVVNEQFF.

The chain is built from TRBV5-1 and TRBJ2-2; TRBD2 agrees at 9 bases. The germline V gene encodes CDR1 SGHRS and CDR2 YFSETQ. The CDR3 length is 15 residues. V lost 1 base, J lost 3 bases, and 1 base stayed unmatched. The CDR3: CASSLRLADTGELFF. The CDR3 DNA reads TGCGCCAGCAGCTTGCGACTAGCGGACACCGGGGAGCTGTTTTTT.

This clone was found once. This chain connects TRBV5-1 to TRBJ2-3, with D possibly matching TRBD1 (6 bases). The V end was cut by 4 bases, the J end by 2 bases, with 11 bases between. There are 14 residues in the CDR3. The V gene's germline CDR1 is SGHRS and CDR2 YFSETQ. The CDR3 loop is CASSDGDNTDTQYF. CDR3 bases: TGCGCCAGCAGCGACGGGGACAACACAGATACGCAGTATTTT.

The chain joins TRBV5-6 to TRBJ1-6; 10 bases line up with TRBD1. Trimming took 3 bases from V and 1 from J; bases not matched to a gene: 7. The CDR3 sequence is 18 residues long. Germline CDR1 is SGHDT and CDR2 is YYEEEE. CDR3 loop: CASSYWDRGRSYNSPLHF. The CDR3 DNA reads TGTGCCAGCAGCTACTGGGACAGGGGAAGATCCTATAATTCACCCCTCCACTTT.

Worth noting for this clone: The identical CDR3 is also encoded by other nucleotide sequences in the sample. This chain connects TRBV19 to TRBJ2-3, with no clear D. CDR3 length: 12 residues. Deletions cut 6 bases from V and 0 bases from J, with 4 bases between. Germline CDR1 and CDR2: LNHDA and SQIVND (reference sequence). For the CDR3, the DNA is TGTGCCAGTAGACGGAGCACAGATACGCAGTATTTT. It encodes CASRRSTDTQYF.

The V call is TRBV27, the J call TRBJ1-2, with 9 bases that match TRBD1. CDR1 and CDR2 (germline): MNHEY, SMNVEV (reference sequence). Losses at the gene ends were 2 bases for V and 7 bases for J; bases not matched to a gene: 8. The length of the CDR3 is 15 residues. In nucleotides, the CDR3 is TGTGCCAGCAGTTTACATATGACAGGGGGTAGTGGCTACACCTTC. Protein: CASSLHMTGGSGYTF.

The gene calls are TRBV6-5 and TRBJ2-4; 8 nucleotides agree with TRBD2. The CDR3 covers 14 residues. Germline V gene sequence: CDR1 MNHEY, CDR2 SVGAGI. Losses at the gene ends were 6 bases for V and 9 bases for J; bases not matched to a gene: 10. CDR3 sequence (DNA): TGTGCCAGCAGCAGCGGGAGTTTGTCGGGCATTCAGTACTTC. Amino acids: CASSSGSLSGIQYF.

This clone was found once. In DNA, the CDR3 is TGCGCCAGCAGCCCCCGGGACACAAATGAAAAACTGTTTTTT. This codes for CASSPRDTNEKLFF. The J gene is TRBJ1-4, the V gene TRBV5-1, with a tentative D call TRBD1 (6 bases). The CDR3 extends over 14 amino acids. With 4 bases removed from V and 5 bases from J, the gap between germline ends came to 12 bases. The V gene's germline CDR1 is SGHRS and CDR2 YFSETQ.

This clone was seen repeatedly, ten times or more. This chain links TRBV7-9 with TRBJ2-7; 9 bases align to TRBD1. The CDR3 totals 12 residues. Germline V gene lookup returns CDR1 SEHNR and CDR2 FQNEAQ (reference sequence). The trim removed 3 bases at V and 9 bases at J, leaving 3 bases unmatched. The CDR3 spells CASSFDRGRQYF. CDR3 nucleotide sequence: TGTGCCAGCAGCTTCGACAGGGGGAGGCAGTACTTC.

The chain is built from TRBV11-2 and TRBJ1-4; a possible D gene is TRBD1 (6 bases). Trimming removed 5 bases from V and 2 bases from J, with 6 bases in between. The CDR3 has 13 residues. CDR1 SGHAT and CDR2 FQNNGV come from the germline V gene. This CDR3 is CASSQGTNEKLFF. CDR3 nucleotide sequence: TGTGCCAGCAGCCAGGGGACTAATGAAAAACTGTTTTTT.

The chain combines TRBV29-1 with TRBJ1-2; 7 bases are shared with TRBD1. Germline V gives CDR1 SQVTM, CDR2 ANQGSEA. CDR3 length equals 12 residues. J lost 5 bases, V lost 4 bases, and 4 bases had no gene match. The CDR3 coding sequence is TGCAGCGTTGGACAGGGACATTATGGCTACACCTTC. Protein sequence: CSVGQGHYGYTF.

The genes are TRBV5-6 and TRBJ2-5; weak D call: TRBD1 (5 bases). Germline V lookup: CDR1 SGHDT, CDR2 YYEEEE. Trimming stripped 2 bases from V and 5 bases from J, with 13 bases between. This CDR3 region has 14 residues. The CDR3 protein is CASSFQGSAETQYF. CDR3 coding DNA: TGTGCCAGCAGCTTCCAGGGTTCCGCGGAGACCCAGTACTTC.

This clone qualifies as medium-sized (0.01 to 0.1%). The chain uses TRBV7-8 and TRBJ2-7; TRBD2 aligns across 11 bases. CDR1 SGHVS and CDR2 FQNEAQ come from the germline V gene. The CDR3 sequence is 15 residues long. V lost 5 bases and J lost 3; bases outside the gene matches: 6. In DNA, the CDR3 is TGTGCCAGCAGCGGGGGGACTAGCGGTTACTACGAGCAGTACTTC. Its protein is CASSGGTSGYYEQYF.

The V call is TRBV7-9, the J call TRBJ2-2; D possibly corresponds to TRBD1 (5 bases). V lost 4 bases and J lost 3, with 9 bases in between. Per germline, CDR1 SEHNR and CDR2 FQNEAQ (reference sequence). This CDR3 is 14 amino acids long. The chain's CDR3 is CASSSQGYTGELFF. The CDR3 DNA sequence: TGTGCCAGCAGCTCTCAGGGTTACACCGGGGAGCTGTTTTTT. Full variable domain (outside the CDR3, taken from reference TRBV7-9 and TRBJ2-2): DTGVSQNPRHKITKRGQNVTFRCDPISEHNRLYWYRQTLGQGPEFLTYFQNEAQLEKSRLLSDRFSAERPKGSFSTLEIQRTEQGDSAMYLCASSSQGYTGELFFGEGSRLTVL.

This clone was recorded only once. The chain combines TRBV5-1 with TRBJ1-1; TRBD1 matches at 8 bases. Germline V gives CDR1 SGHRS, CDR2 YFSETQ. CDR3 size: 14 residues. Losses at the gene ends were 5 bases for V and 1 base for J; bases not matched to a gene: 4. The CDR3: CASRRQGTNTEAFF. CDR3 DNA: TGCGCCAGCAGAAGACAGGGGACGAACACTGAAGCTTTCTTT.

The rearrangement links TRBV7-9 to TRBJ2-3; D is possibly TRBD1 (5 bases). V lost 1 base and J 0 bases, leaving 11 bases between the germline ends. This CDR3 is built from 16 residues. The V gene's germline CDR1 is SEHNR and CDR2 FQNEAQ (reference sequence). CDR3 DNA sequence: TGTGCCAGCAGCTTAGGGTTGGGGCATAGCACAGATACGCAGTATTTT. Translation: CASSLGLGHSTDTQYF. The full variable domain, rest sourced from reference TRBV7-9 and TRBJ2-3, is DTGVSQNPRHKITKRGQNVTFRCDPISEHNRLYWYRQTLGQGPEFLTYFQNEAQLEKSRLLSDRFSAERPKGSFSTLEIQRTEQGDSAMYLCASSLGLGHSTDTQYFGPGTRLTVL.

CDR3 sequence (DNA): TGTGCCAGCTCACGCGAAGGGGATAGCAATCAGCCCCAGCATTTT. This translates into CASSREGDSNQPQHF. The chain links TRBV18 to TRBJ1-5; TRBD1 might be the D (5 bases). The germline V and J ends were trimmed by 4 bases and 0 bases, with 10 bases remaining between them. Looked up from germline, CDR1 is KGHSH and CDR2 is LQKENI. This CDR3 has 15 amino acids.

The V gene is TRBV6-5, the J gene TRBJ1-4; possibly TRBD1 for D (5 bases). Germline V gene data show CDR1 as MNHEY and CDR2 as SVGAGI. V was cut by 5 bases and J by 8 bases, with 12 bases left in between. This CDR3 has 13 residues. This chain's CDR3 is CASSRQPGEKLFF. DNA for the CDR3: TGTGCCAGCAGTCGACAGCCTGGGGAAAAACTGTTTTTT.

This clone was detected only once. The CDR3 here is CASGLSTGSYGYTF. Written as DNA, the CDR3 is TGTGCCAGCGGGTTATCGACAGGGTCCTATGGCTACACCTTC. The chain carries TRBV5-4 and TRBJ1-2; 7 bases fit TRBD1. CDR1 and CDR2 (germline): SGHNT, YYREEE (reference sequence). The CDR3 spans 14 residues. The ends lost 7 bases at V and 4 bases at J; junction bases unmatched: 10.

The rearrangement joins TRBV4-2 to TRBJ2-7, with 7 bases fitting TRBD1. The V and J ends lost 1 base and 7 bases, in that order; junction bases with no gene match: 4. The CDR3 length is 13 residues. Germline assignment: CDR1 LGHNA and CDR2 YNFKEQ. Here the CDR3 DNA reads TGTGCCAGCAGCCAAGGGACAGGCCGGGAGCAGTACTTC. Its translation is CASSQGTGREQYF.

The chain uses TRBV5-1 and TRBJ1-1, with D perhaps TRBD1 (5 bases). Trimming shortened V by 1 base and J by 11 bases, and 15 bases separated the two germline ends. In germline, CDR1 is SGHRS, CDR2 YFSETQ. The CDR3 extends over 13 amino acids. In DNA form, the CDR3 reads TGCGCCAGCAGCTTGTTCGGGCAGGGTGACGCTTTCTTT. The encoded protein is CASSLFGQGDAFF.